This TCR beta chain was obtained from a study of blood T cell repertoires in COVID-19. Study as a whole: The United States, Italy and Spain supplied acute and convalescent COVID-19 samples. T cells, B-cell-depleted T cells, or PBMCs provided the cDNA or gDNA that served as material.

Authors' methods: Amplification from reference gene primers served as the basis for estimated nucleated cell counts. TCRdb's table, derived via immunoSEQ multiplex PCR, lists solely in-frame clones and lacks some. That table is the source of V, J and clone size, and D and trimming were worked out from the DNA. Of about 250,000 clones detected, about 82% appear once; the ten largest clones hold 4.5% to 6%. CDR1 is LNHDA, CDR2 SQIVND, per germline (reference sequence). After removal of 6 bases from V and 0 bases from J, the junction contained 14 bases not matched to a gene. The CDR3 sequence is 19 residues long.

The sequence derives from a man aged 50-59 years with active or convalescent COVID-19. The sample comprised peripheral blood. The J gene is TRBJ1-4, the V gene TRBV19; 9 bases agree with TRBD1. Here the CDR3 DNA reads TGTGCCAGTAGGACAAGGGAGAGGACAGGGGATTCAACTAATGAAAAACTGTTTTTT. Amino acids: CASRTRERTGDSTNEKLFF.